The clone carrying this T cell receptor (beta chain) was seen a few times. This sample stems from a study of shared clonotypes between healthy human individuals. The CDR3 is made up of 15 amino acids. Germline V gene lookup returns CDR1 SGHTA and CDR2 FQGTGA. V shed 5 bases, J shed 4 bases, and the junction held 5 bases outside the gene matches. Donation came from healthy HIV-negative adults that had no recent acute infections or vaccinations. Produced via immunoSEQ multiplex PCR; TCRdb's table is partial and in-frame only. Of around 720,000 clones in the sample, around three quarters were seen once. This chain uses TRBV7-3 with TRBJ2-7; 13 bases match TRBD2. Material: memory CD4+ T cells sorted from blood. The subset was: CD45RA-negative fraction. This TCR was recovered from a woman aged 30 to 39 in good health. CDR3 DNA sequence: TGTGCCAGCAGCCAAGGACTAGCGGGAGTGTACGAGCAGTACTTC. Its translation is CASSQGLAGVYEQYF.